This T cell receptor (beta chain) was identified during a study of blood T cell repertoires in COVID-19. Participant age was roughly 18 to 89 years, and participants resided in roughly 25 US areas. Measured with immunoSEQ multiplex PCR; TCRdb has only the in-frame clones, and not every one. The sample yields some 190,000 clones, about 88% seen once. CDR1 is SGHNT and CDR2 is YENEEA in the germline V gene. Trimming removed 1 base at V and 4 bases at J, with 13 bases between. CDR3 length: 15 residues. The V gene is TRBV11-3, the J gene TRBJ2-5; TRBD2 is a possible D gene (5 bases). The receptor comes from a woman in her 30s who had recovered from COVID-19. Sequenced sample: PBMCs or T cells enriched from blood (not recorded which). The CDR3 DNA reads as TGTGCCAGCAGCTTAGGCCGAGGGTTCGCAGAGACCCAGTACTTC. Translating it yields CASSLGRGFAETQYF.